This T cell receptor (beta chain) was documented in a study of blood T cell repertoires in COVID-19 (dated by TCRdb to 2020 to 2022). About the study as a whole: Collaborator samples came from the United States, Italy and Spain and covered acute and convalescent phases of COVID-19. The prospective study material was composed of cDNA or gDNA derived from T cells, B-cell-depleted T cells, or PBMCs. Deeply sampled blood TCRbeta repertoires from subjects exposed to, actively infected with, or recovered from COVID-19 were included in the dataset. A freely available public database, intended as a resource for researchers studying the immune response to SARS-CoV-2, is where the repertoires were released. Samples came from the ongoing ImmuneRACE study (first 160 participants) plus 1,254 subjects from 6 global collaborators. The sample metadata nearly always contained a de-identified subject ID, COVID-19 status, age in years and sex. Where HLA class I and class II types were available, the types were taken from metadata supplied by the sample provider, not from assay-based typing. The paper's findings and limits, for the study overall: Clinical and demographic metadata were provided uncurated, with the amount varying by source and participant.

The collaborating institutions used their own protocols to collect whole blood in K2EDTA tubes. Collaborator samples were shipped for TCRbeta analysis as frozen whole blood, isolated PBMCs, or DNA extracted from either sample type. The immunoSEQ Assay, a bias-controlled multiplex PCR, was used to amplify TCRbeta CDR3 regions from genomic DNA. Turning to the authors' computational methods: Nucleated cell counts per sample were estimated from amplification of reference gene primers within the assay. To quantify the absolute abundance of each unique TCRbeta CDR3 rearrangement, sequence reads were collapsed and filtered. For each sample, productive Simpson clonality was calculated as the square root of Simpson's diversity index across productive rearrangements. What TCRdb holds here is the immuneACCESS table cut down to in-frame rearrangements. Part of the clones is not present; checked against another copy, under half of the missing clones reflect an unresolved V gene, and the others are unexplained. V and J calls and clone size come straight from that table; D and trimming were deduced from the DNA. Within this sample are about 88,000 clones, with more than 70% of them counted one time only. More than 14% of the sample belongs to the ten largest clones.

Remarks on this clone: Its antigen target is currently unknown. No much larger clone exists at a distance of one base, and base qualities are not known.

Counted from cysteine to phenylalanine, this CDR3 has 14 amino acids. The entry retains the CDR3 DNA only, 42 bases that are in frame from base 1. V sheds 5 bases and J sheds 5 bases, leaving 15 bases between their ends. The germline V gene supplies CDR1 SGHAT and CDR2 FQNNGV. The V and J segments used are TRBV11-2 and TRBJ1-2; the D segment could be TRBD1, given 6 matching bases. The TCR comes from a woman between 70 and 85 years old with acute or convalescent COVID-19. The sequenced material came from peripheral blood. The nucleotide sequence reads as follows: TGTGCCAGCAGCCACGTTCGGACAGTTTATGGCTACACCTTC. Translated, this gives CASSHVRTVYGYTF.